These T cell receptor beta chains were read from a single sample in a study of beta chain features in type 1 diabetes. Clones were read by immunoSEQ multiplex PCR, and TCRdb kept only the in-frame ones, dropping some. This table holds 280,000 or so clones, 15% found once. Sequencing was carried out using naive CD4+ T cells from blood. The receptors here all came from a man between 18 and 35 years old with type 1 diabetes. Both conserved end residues are part of each CDR3. D genes are given only for firm matches. Rows give clone size only sometimes, using once, few, many, or a class for an expanded clone.

cdr3_nt	cdr3_aa	clone_size	v_call	j_call	cdr3_length	d_call
TGTGCCCTCCAGACTAGCAACGTAGATACGCAGTATTTT	CALQTSNVDTQYF	few	TRBV2	TRBJ2-3	13	TRBD2
TGTGCCAGCAGTTACGCGACAGTGTACCAAGAGACCCAGTACTTC	CASSYATVYQETQYF	-	TRBV6-6	TRBJ2-5	15	-
TGCGCCAGCAGCTTCTGGACTAGCGGGAGGGCCGACAATACGCAGTATTTT	CASSFWTSGRADNTQYF	-	TRBV5-1	TRBJ2-3	17	TRBD2
TGCGCCAGCAGTGAACTGGAGGATCAGCCCCAGCATTTT	CASSELEDQPQHF	few	TRBV10-2	TRBJ1-5	13	-
TGTGCCTGGGCTTGGGGGACAGGGTTTAATTCACCCCTCCACTTT	CAWAWGTGFNSPLHF	few	TRBV30	TRBJ1-6	15	TRBD1
TGTGCCAGCAGCTCCCCAAGCACAGATACGCAGTATTTT	CASSSPSTDTQYF	-	TRBV11-2	TRBJ2-3	13	-
TGTGCCAGCAGTGTAAGGGGTAGCGGGAATGAGCAGTTCTTC	CASSVRGSGNEQFF	-	TRBV6-1	TRBJ2-1	14	TRBD2
TGTGCCTGGAGTGTACTCCTTAAAAACATTCAGTACTTC	CAWSVLLKNIQYF	-	TRBV30	TRBJ2-4	13	-
TGTGCCAGCAGCCCTTGGACTAGCGGGGGCCACAATGAGCAGTTCTTC	CASSPWTSGGHNEQFF	few	TRBV7-9	TRBJ2-1	16	TRBD2
TGTGCCTGGAGTTTCGCAGGGCTCAATGAAAAACTGTTTTTT	CAWSFAGLNEKLFF	few	TRBV30	TRBJ1-4	14	-
TGTGCCTGGTCCAGGGGGAAGACCCAGTACTTC	CAWSRGKTQYF	few	TRBV30	TRBJ2-5	11	TRBD1